This T cell receptor beta chain appears in the sequencing data of a study of response to subunit inactivated influenza vaccine. This clonotype was detected a few times. As yet, its antigen is unknown. Findings and caveats of the study: Each seasonal influenza vaccination, the authors suggested, recruits few new T cells.

This CDR3 contains 16 residues. Trimming pared 1 base from V and 6 bases from J, leaving 16 bases between. TCRdb independently ran MiXCR on the RT-PCR reads; one entry per CDR3 protein. Found here are more than 700,000 distinct CDR3 sequences, around 21% of them singletons; the top ten hold roughly 10%. Sequencing was performed on PBMCs from blood, taken 5 days after vaccination. The TCR originated in a man aged 45-65 years who received an inactivated influenza vaccine. This chain uses TRBV12-3 or TRBV12-4 with TRBJ1-5; no firm D call. CDR3 in amino acids: CASSLGGFSVLQPQHF. The CDR3 nucleotides read TGTGCCAGCAGTTTAGGCGGGTTTTCAGTTCTTCAGCCCCAGCATTTT.